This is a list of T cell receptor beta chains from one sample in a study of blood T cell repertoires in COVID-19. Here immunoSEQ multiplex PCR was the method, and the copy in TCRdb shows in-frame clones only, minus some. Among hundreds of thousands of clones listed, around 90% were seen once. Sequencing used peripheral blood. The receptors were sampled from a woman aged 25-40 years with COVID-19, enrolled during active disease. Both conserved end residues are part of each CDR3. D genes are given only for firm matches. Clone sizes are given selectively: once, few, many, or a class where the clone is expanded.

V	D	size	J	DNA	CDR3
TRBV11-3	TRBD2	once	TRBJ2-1	TGTGCCAGCAGCCCGCCTAGCGGTTACAATGAGCAGTTCTTC	CASSPPSGYNEQFF
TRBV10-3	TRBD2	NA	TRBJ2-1	TGTGCCATCAGTGAGCGGGAGGGCCGGTACAATGAGCAGTTCTTC	CAISEREGRYNEQFF
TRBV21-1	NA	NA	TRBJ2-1	TGTGCCAGCTGGGACAGGGGGGTTCTTTGTGGGCAGTTCTTC	CASWDRGVLCGQFF
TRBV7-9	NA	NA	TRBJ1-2	TGTGCCAGCAGCACCCCGGGCTATGGCTACACCTTC	CASSTPGYGYTF
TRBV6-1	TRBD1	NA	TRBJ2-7	TGTGCCAGCAGTGAAAAGGGGACAGGGATTCAGTACTTC	CASSEKGTGIQYF
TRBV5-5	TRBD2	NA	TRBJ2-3	TGTGCCAGCAGCTTGGTGGCGGGAGGATTAGATACGCAGTATTTT	CASSLVAGGLDTQYF
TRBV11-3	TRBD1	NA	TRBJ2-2	TGTGCCAGCAGCCCGGACAGGGGCCAAAACACCGGGGAGCTGTTTTTT	CASSPDRGQNTGELFF
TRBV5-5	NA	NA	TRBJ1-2	TGTGCCAGCAGCTCAAAGACAGGCCTCGAATCCTTACCTCCTTATGGCTACACCTTC	CASSSKTGLESLPPYGYTF
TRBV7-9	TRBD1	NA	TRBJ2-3	TGTGCCAGCAGCTTAGATACAAGGACAGGAGAAGGTGATACGCAGTATTTT	CASSLDTRTGEGDTQYF
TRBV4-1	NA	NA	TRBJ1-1	TGCGCCAGCAGCCAAAGTTACGAGGGGGTTGGGGCTGAAGCTTTCTTT	CASSQSYEGVGAEAFF
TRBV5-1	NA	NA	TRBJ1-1	TGCGCCAGCAGCCCAACAGGGCCGGAAGCTTTCTTT	CASSPTGPEAFF
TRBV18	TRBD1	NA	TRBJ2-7	TGTGCCAGCTCACCGACAGGGGACGAGCAGTACTTC	CASSPTGDEQYF
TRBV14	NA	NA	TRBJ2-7	TGTGCCAGCAGCCAAGAGCCAGGGCCCTACGAGCAGTACTTC	CASSQEPGPYEQYF
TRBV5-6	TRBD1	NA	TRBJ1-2	TGTGCCAGCAGACCTACAGGGGGGCACTATGGCTACACCTTC	CASRPTGGHYGYTF
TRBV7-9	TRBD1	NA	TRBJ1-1	TGTGCCAGCACCCCGGTGGGACAGGGAATAAAGGGCACTGAAGCTTTCTTT	CASTPVGQGIKGTEAFF
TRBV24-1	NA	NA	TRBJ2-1	TGTGCCACCAGTGCCTTGGACAGTGAGCAGTTCTTC	CATSALDSEQFF
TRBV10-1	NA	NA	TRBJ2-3	TGCGCCAGCAGTGAGTACGGGAGTAAGGCAGATACGCAGTATTTT	CASSEYGSKADTQYF
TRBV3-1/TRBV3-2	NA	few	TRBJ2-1	TGTGCCAGCAGCCAAAATGGCCGGGTCGACTTGTTCTTC	CASSQNGRVDLFF
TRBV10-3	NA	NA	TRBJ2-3	TGTGCCATCAACCGGGGGACCAGCACAGATACGCAGTATTTT	CAINRGTSTDTQYF
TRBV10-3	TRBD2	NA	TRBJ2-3	TGTGCCATCAGTCGGCGGGAGCTGGCAGATACGCAGTATTTT	CAISRRELADTQYF
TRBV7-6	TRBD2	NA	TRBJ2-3	TGTGCCAGCAGCCGCCTGGGGGCGGGAGGGTCAGATACGCAGTATTTT	CASSRLGAGGSDTQYF
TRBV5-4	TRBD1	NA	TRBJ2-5	TGTGCCAGCAGCCCCGGGACAGGGTTCCAAGAGACCCAGTACTTC	CASSPGTGFQETQYF
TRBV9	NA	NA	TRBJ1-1	TGTGCCAGCAGCGTGGGGCCGGGTGGCACTGAAGCTTTCTTT	CASSVGPGGTEAFF
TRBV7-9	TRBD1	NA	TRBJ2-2	TGTGCCAGCAGCCTCCTGAGGGGGCAGGGGACCGGGGAGCTGTTTTTT	CASSLLRGQGTGELFF
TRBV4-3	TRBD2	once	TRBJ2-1	TGCGCCAGCAGCCAAGATAATAATGCGGGAGGTAGGGAGCAGTTCTTC	CASSQDNNAGGREQFF
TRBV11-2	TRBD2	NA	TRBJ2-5	TGTGCCAGCAGCTGGGGGCGGGAGGGCTTGTGGGAGACCCAGTACTTC	CASSWGREGLWETQYF
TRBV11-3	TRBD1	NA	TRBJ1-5	TGTGCCAGCAGCACGGACAGGGATCAGCCCCAGCATTTT	CASSTDRDQPQHF
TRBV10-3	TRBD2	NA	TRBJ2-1	TGTGCCATCAGTGATCCGGGACTAAATAGGGCCGAGCAGTTCTTC	CAISDPGLNRAEQFF
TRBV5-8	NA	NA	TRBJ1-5	TGTGCCAGCAGCACACAGGGCGATCAGCCCCAGCATTTT	CASSTQGDQPQHF
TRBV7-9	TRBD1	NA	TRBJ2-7	TGTGCCAGCAGCGCAAGGGGGCCTACGGCCAACGAGCAGTACTTC	CASSARGPTANEQYF
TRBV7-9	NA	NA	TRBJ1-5	TGTGCCAGCAGCTTAGTGGGGGACATAGATCAGCCCCAGCATTTT	CASSLVGDIDQPQHF
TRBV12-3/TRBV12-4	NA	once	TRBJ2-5	TGTGCCAGCAGATATCAAGAGACCCAGTACTTC	CASRYQETQYF
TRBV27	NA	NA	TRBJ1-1	TGTGCCAGCATGTCCCCCCCAGGGTATTTGAACACTGAAGCTTTCTTT	CASMSPPGYLNTEAFF
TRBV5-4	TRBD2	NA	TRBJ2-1	TGTGCCAGCAGCTTGGGGTTAGCGGGAGGGCCCAGTGAGCAGTTCTTC	CASSLGLAGGPSEQFF
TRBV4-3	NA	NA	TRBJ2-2	TGCGCCAGCAGCCAAGAACCCCCAGGGGTCCTAGACACCGGGGAGCTGTTTTTT	CASSQEPPGVLDTGELFF
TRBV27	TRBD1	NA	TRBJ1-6	TGTGCCAGCAGTTTAGGGTTCCAAGGACAGGGAGGGTATAATTCACCCCTCCACTTT	CASSLGFQGQGGYNSPLHF
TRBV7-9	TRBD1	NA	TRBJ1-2	TGTGCCAGCAGCTCTACGGGGGCCCGGACAGGGGTGGTCTATGGCTACACCTTC	CASSSTGARTGVVYGYTF
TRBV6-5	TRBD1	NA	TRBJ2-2	TGTGCCAGCAGTAAGGGACAGCTTAACACCGGGGAGCTGTTTTTT	CASSKGQLNTGELFF
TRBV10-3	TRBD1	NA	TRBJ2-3	TGTGCCATCAGTGAGATCCGGGACAGGGTCAGCACAGATACGCAGTATTTT	CAISEIRDRVSTDTQYF
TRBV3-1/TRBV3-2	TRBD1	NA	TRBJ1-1	TGTGCCAGCAGCCTACAGGGGGGCACTGAAGCTTTCTTT	CASSLQGGTEAFF
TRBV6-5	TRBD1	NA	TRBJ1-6	TGTGCCAGCAGTTACGGGACAGGGAATTCACCCCTCCACTTT	CASSYGTGNSPLHF
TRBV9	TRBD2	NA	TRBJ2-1	TGTGCCAGCAGCGTGGGACTAGATCGTTACCCCCATGAGCAGTTCTTC	CASSVGLDRYPHEQFF
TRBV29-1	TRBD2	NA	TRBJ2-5	TGCAGCGCCGCGGGACTAGCGGAAGAGACCCAGTACTTC	CSAAGLAEETQYF
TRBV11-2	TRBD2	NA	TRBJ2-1	TGTGCCAGCAGCTTACGGCGGGGGGGCATTTGGGATGAGCAGTTCTTC	CASSLRRGGIWDEQFF
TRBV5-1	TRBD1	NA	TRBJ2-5	TGCGCCAGCAGCTTGGGAGGGGGCAGGGAGACCCAGTACTTC	CASSLGGGRETQYF
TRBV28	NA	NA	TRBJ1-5	TGTGCCAGCAGTCAAGCCCAACCCCAGCATTTT	CASSQAQPQHF
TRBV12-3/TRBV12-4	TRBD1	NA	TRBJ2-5	TGTGCCAGCAGCACAGGGGTGGTAGCCCAGTACTTC	CASSTGVVAQYF
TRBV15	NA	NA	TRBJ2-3	TGTGCCACCAGCCGTTTCTCCGGCGGAGATACGCAGTATTTT	CATSRFSGGDTQYF
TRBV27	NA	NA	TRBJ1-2	TGTGCCAGCACCCGTCTGGGGGGTGATGGCTACACCTTC	CASTRLGGDGYTF
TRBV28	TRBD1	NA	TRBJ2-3	TGTGCCAGCAGTGAGACAGGGTTTTTTACGCAGTATTTT	CASSETGFFTQYF
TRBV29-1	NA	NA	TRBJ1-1	TGCAGCGTTGTTTACGGCCCAGCGGGCACTGAAGCTTTCTTT	CSVVYGPAGTEAFF
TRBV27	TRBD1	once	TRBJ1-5	TGTGCCAGCAGTTCAGGGGGGAGTGGCAATCAGCCCCAGCATTTT	CASSSGGSGNQPQHF
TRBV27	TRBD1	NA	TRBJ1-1	TGTGCCAGCAGTTTAGACAGGGCCAACACTGAAGCTTTCTTT	CASSLDRANTEAFF
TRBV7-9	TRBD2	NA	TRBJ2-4	TGTGCCAGCAGCTCCGGACTAGCGGGGGCCCCTCGCATTCAGTACTTC	CASSSGLAGAPRIQYF
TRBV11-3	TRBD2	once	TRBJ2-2	TGTGCCAGCCGCCCCCTTGGGAGGGAGAACACCGGGGAGCTGTTTTTT	CASRPLGRENTGELFF
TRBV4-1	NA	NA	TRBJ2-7	TGCGCCAGCAGCCAAAACTATCGGTCAGACGATCCCCGCTCCTACGAGCAGTACTTC	CASSQNYRSDDPRSYEQYF
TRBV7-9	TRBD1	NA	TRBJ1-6	TGTGCCAGCAGCCGACAGGGGGGTTCACCCCTCCACTTT	CASSRQGGSPLHF
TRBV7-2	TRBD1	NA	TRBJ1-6	TGTGCCAGCAGGCCCTCAAGGGGCAGCAGGGGGTATAATTCACCCCTCCACTTT	CASRPSRGSRGYNSPLHF
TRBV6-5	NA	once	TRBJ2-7	TGTGCCGGGCAAGGCGACTCCTACGAGCAGTACTTC	CAGQGDSYEQYF